Only one count was recorded for the clone carrying this T cell receptor beta chain. The sample is drawn from a study of blood T cell repertoires in COVID-19. Study-wide background: Acute and convalescent COVID-19 samples came from the United States, Italy and Spain. The analysed material was cDNA or gDNA that came from T cells, B-cell-depleted T cells, or PBMCs.

Trimming took off 5 bases at V and 5 bases at J, with 10 bases between the two ends. CDR1 and CDR2 (germline): SGHTA, FQGTGA. CDR3 length: 13 residues. Original data processing: Estimates of nucleated cell counts were drawn from the amplification of reference gene primers. The assay was immunoSEQ multiplex PCR, and TCRdb's table has in-frame clones only and misses some. V, J and clone size are those of that table, while D and trimming were read from the DNA. In the table there are about 230,000 clones, 80% to 90% of which are singletons. V is TRBV7-3 and J is TRBJ2-1; D is possibly TRBD2 (6 bases). The sequenced sample consisted of peripheral blood. The source is a man at least 80 years old with acute or convalescent COVID-19. The CDR3 here is CASSAGLNNEQFF. For the CDR3, the DNA is TGTGCCAGCAGCGCCGGACTAAACAATGAGCAGTTCTTC.